One and the same sample provided the 6 T cell receptor beta chains below, sequenced in a study of breast tumors, draining lymph nodes, adjacent tissues. Breast cancer patients provided tissue from their axillary draining lymph nodes. TCRdb used MiXCR to reprocess the multiplex PCR reads, holding one entry per CDR3 protein. The top ten hold about 4% of the sample, which has 170,000 or so distinct CDR3 sequences, approximately 33% seen once. The sequenced sample was axillary lymph node tissue. These receptors originate from a female donor with breast cancer. Some clones in this sample may be carry-over from other donors' samples.

This clonotype was recorded a few times. The V call is TRBV3-1, the J call TRBJ2-2, with D maybe TRBD1 (6 bases). CDR3 size: 14 residues. Trimming left V 6 bases short and J 6 bases short, with 14 bases between. The germline gives CDR1 LGHDT, CDR2 YNNKEL (reference sequence). The CDR3 spells CASRSTGLAGELFF. As DNA, the CDR3 is TGTGCCAGCAGGTCTACAGGGCTCGCCGGGGAGCTGTTTTTT.

At least ten counts were recorded for this clonotype. The genes are TRBV7-2 and TRBJ2-2; 9 bases are shared with TRBD2. The CDR3 has 15 amino acids. CDR1 SGHTA and CDR2 FQGNSA come from the germline V gene. The V gene end was trimmed by 3 bases and the J gene end by 9 bases; junction bases not matched to a gene: 8. The CDR3 nucleotides are TGTGCCAGCAGCTTCTACCAGCGGGAGGTCCGGGAGCTGTTTTTT. Protein sequence: CASSFYQREVRELFF. The variable domain in full, with the rest retrieved from reference TRBV7-2 and TRBJ2-2, is GAGVSQSPSNKVTEKGKDVELRCDPISGHTALYWYRQSLGQGLEFLIYFQGNSAPDKSGLPSDRFSAERTGGSVSTLTIQRTQQEDSAVYLCASSFYQREVRELFFGEGSRLTVL.

This clonotype was recorded at least ten times. The genes are TRBV11-3 and TRBJ2-1, with 8 nucleotides matching TRBD2. The CDR3 consists of 16 residues. Germline loops: CDR1 SGHNT, CDR2 YENEEA. V lost 4 bases to trimming and J lost 4 bases; unmatched junction nucleotides: 9. This CDR3 reads CASSSRLAGPYNEQFF. In DNA form, the CDR3 reads TGTGCCAGCAGCTCCCGGCTAGCGGGTCCGTACAATGAGCAGTTCTTC.

With regard to this clonotype: This CDR3 is missing its conserved last phenylalanine or tryptophan, likely due to a read error. The rearrangement joins TRBV7-9 to TRBJ2-7, with D perhaps matching TRBD1 (6 bases). Trimming pared 3 bases from V and 2 bases from J, leaving 8 bases between. Germline V gene data show CDR1 as SEHNR and CDR2 as FQNEAQ (reference sequence). The length of the CDR3 is 13 residues. CDR3 DNA: TGTGCCAGCAGCTTCAGGGGACCCTACGAGCAGTACTGT. Its translation: CASSFRGPYEQYC.

This clonotype was detected many times. This chain connects TRBV15 to TRBJ1-6; D not resolved. CDR3 size: 16 residues. Looked up from germline, CDR1 is LNHNV and CDR2 is YYDKDF (reference sequence). The V end was cut by 0 bases, the J end by 8 bases, with 14 bases between. CDR3 protein: CATSRDLGGVDSPLHF. Here the CDR3 DNA reads TGTGCCACCAGCAGAGATTTGGGCGGGGTAGATTCACCCCTCCACTTT.

Remarks on this clonotype: A read error may be the cause here, since a much bigger clone is one base away. The chain uses TRBV11-3 and TRBJ2-5; 11 bases match TRBD2. V lost 5 bases to trimming and J lost 7 bases; unmatched junction nucleotides: 12. Germline V gene data show CDR1 as SGHNT and CDR2 as YENEEA. The CDR3 runs 16 residues. CDR3: CASSEGLAAKLGTQYF. The CDR3 DNA reads as TGTGCCAGCAGCGAGGGACTAGCGGCGAAATTAGGGACCCAGTACTTC.